This TCR beta chain originates from a study of T cells after yellow fever vaccination. Study conclusions and caveats: The booster response re-showed most primary clones: around 95% CD4, around 87% CD8. A secondary response was less intense yet reached its peak sooner, at day 5 versus 15.

Germline V CDR1 and CDR2: SEHNR, FQNEAQ (reference sequence). V was shortened by 4 bases and J by 1 base, with 13 bases between the two germline ends. The CDR3 has 15 residues. The authors made TCR cDNA by 5'RACE template switching, adding a universal primer site and UMIs. TCRdb analysed the 5' RACE reads with MiXCR anew, one entry per CDR3 protein. The sample includes around 400,000 distinct CDR3 sequences, more than 9% of them seen just once. On this clonotype: No antigen is known for it.

Sequenced material: PBMCs, taken on the day of the first yellow fever vaccination. The sequence was obtained from a man aged 18 to 30 who received the YFV17D yellow fever vaccine. The chain recombines TRBV7-9 with TRBJ1-2; D might be TRBD1 (5 bases). The CDR3, as DNA: TGTGCCAGCAGCTCCTACCGGGGGGGTAACTATGGCTACACCTTC. It is translated as CASSSYRGGNYGYTF.